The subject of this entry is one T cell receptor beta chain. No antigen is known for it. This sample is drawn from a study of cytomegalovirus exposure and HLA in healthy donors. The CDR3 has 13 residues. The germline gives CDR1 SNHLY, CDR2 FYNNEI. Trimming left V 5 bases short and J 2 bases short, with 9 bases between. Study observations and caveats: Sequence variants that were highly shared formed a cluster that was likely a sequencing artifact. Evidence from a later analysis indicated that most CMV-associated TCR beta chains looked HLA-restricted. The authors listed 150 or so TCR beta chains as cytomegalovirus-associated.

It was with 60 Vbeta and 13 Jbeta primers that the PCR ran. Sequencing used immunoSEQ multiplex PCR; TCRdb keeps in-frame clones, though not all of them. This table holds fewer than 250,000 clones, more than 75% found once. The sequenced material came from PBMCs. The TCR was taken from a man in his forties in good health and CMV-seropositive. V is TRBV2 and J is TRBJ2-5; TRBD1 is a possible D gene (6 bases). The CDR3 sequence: CASSWTAQETQYF. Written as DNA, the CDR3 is TGTGCCAGCAGTTGGACAGCACAAGAGACCCAGTACTTC.